This entry concerns a single TCR beta chain. Its antigen remains unknown. The data were obtained in a study of T cell responses to AZD1222 COVID-19 vaccine. Study observations and caveats: Females made up more of the donors, who were largely white British, and clonal diversity may have come out too low. Spike was spanned by vaccine-associated CD4 TCRs, with dominance at 160-218 and 743-854.

Per the germline V gene, CDR1 is MGHRA and CDR2 is YSYEKL. This CDR3 region has 17 residues. The ends were cut back, 0 bases at V and 7 bases at J, with 18 bases in the middle. Some clones are missing from TCRdb's copy, which holds only in-frame ones; the method was immunoSEQ multiplex PCR. The table lists around 100,000 clones, approximately 90% of them singletons. The rearrangement joins TRBV4-1 to TRBJ1-4; the D gene is possibly TRBD1 (6 bases). The specimen comprised peripheral blood, sampled 28 days after the second AZD1222 dose. The TCR was taken from an adult who received the AZD1222 COVID-19 vaccine. CDR3: CASSQDRPSDSREKLFF. In DNA, the CDR3 is TGCGCCAGCAGCCAAGACCGACCTTCGGACAGCCGTGAAAAACTGTTTTTT.